The source of this TCR beta chain is a study of vaccination and CD4 T cells after COVID-19. Whole-study context: There were two doses of either BNT162b2 or mRNA-1273 vaccine given to participants.

Remarks on this clonotype: Antigen specificity is unknown.

The treatment denotes: approximately 9-day PBMC culture with coronavirus spike peptide pools or control peptides (ViraFEST assay). From the unexposed donor, CD4+ T cells were collected ahead of the COVID-19 pandemic (2011-2018). ViraFEST sequenced TCRs after peptide-pool expansion of antigen-specific T cells. The CDR3 length is 16 residues. Trimming at V came to 3 bases and at J to 4 bases, leaving 8 bases not matched to a gene. Germline CDR1 SGHTA, CDR2 FQGNSA. Oncomine TCR Beta short-read sequencing was applied to DNA from cultured CD4+ T cells. From the PCR reads, TCRdb called clonotypes with MiXCR, one entry per CDR3 protein. Of 6,500 or so distinct CDR3 sequences in the sample, around 51% are singletons; the top ten hold 25%.

The chain uses TRBV7-2 and TRBJ2-3; 9 bases line up with TRBD2. Sequencing input: CD4+ T cells from blood, cultured in vitro. The TCR comes from a human donor in good health. CDR3 amino acids: CASSFLSGGSADTQYF. DNA for the CDR3: TGTGCCAGCAGCTTTCTAAGCGGGGGGTCTGCAGATACGCAGTATTTT.